This record concerns one T cell receptor beta chain sequence. Its specificity is not known. TCRdb's copy holds only in-frame clones and misses some; the assay was immunoSEQ multiplex PCR. The sample has 30,000 or so clones; 90% are singletons. The sample is drawn from a study of OX40 agonist ivuxolimab in advanced cancers. Germline V gives CDR1 MDHEN, CDR2 SYDVKM. Trimming shortened V by 4 bases and J by 4 bases, and 11 bases separated the two germline ends. The length of the CDR3 is 15 residues. General study results and limits: No determination was made of the antigen specificity of the expanded peripheral T cells. More expanded clones were found, on average, in CD8+ than in CD4+ T cells.

This sample comprised CD4+ or CD8+ T cells sorted from blood, obtained in a trial of the OX40 agonist ivuxolimab. The rearrangement links TRBV28 to TRBJ2-6; either TRBD1 or TRBD2 may supply D (5 bases each). The sequence was collected from an adult with an advanced solid tumor such as melanoma, head and neck, liver or kidney cancer. This CDR3 is CASSWRGTGANVLTF. CDR3 DNA sequence: TGTGCCAGCAGTTGGCGAGGGACCGGGGCCAACGTCCTGACTTTC. The full variable domain, its missing parts supplied by reference TRBV28 and TRBJ2-6, is DVKVTQSSRYLVKRTGEKVFLECVQDMDHENMFWYRQDPGLGLRLIYFSYDVKMKEKGDIPEGYSVSREKKERFSLILESASTNQTSMYLCASSWRGTGANVLTFGAGSRLTVL.